The 10 T cell receptor beta chains given below trace back to one sample, sequenced in a study of patients and donors after allogeneic stem cell transplantation (dated by TCRdb to 2020 to 2021). Library generation was performed with RT-PCR. The instrument given in TCRdb is NextSeq 550. Starting from the raw public reads, TCRdb applied fastp trimming at Q25, assembled clones with MiXCR and retained in-frame beta chains. A single entry per CDR3 protein holds the most common genes and DNA from its merged rows. The sample table lists about 57,000 distinct CDR3 sequences, roughly 13% of them with a count of one. Clones ranked in the top ten supply approximately 33% of the sample. The sample consisted of blood, either unsorted or a sorted T cell fraction (not recorded which). The source is a human donor who was either an allogeneic HSCT recipient or a stem cell or donor lymphocyte infusion donor (not recorded which). It is not recorded whose cells these are; they may come from a transplant donor.

This clonotype was picked up many times. The V call is TRBV20-1, the J call TRBJ1-2, with TRBD1 matching over 10 bases. Per the germline V gene, CDR1 is DFQATT and CDR2 is SNEGSKA (reference sequence). This CDR3 contains 13 residues. After removal of 3 bases from V and 3 bases from J, the junction contained 1 base not matched to a gene. The CDR3 nucleotides read TGCAGTGCTAGGGGGACAGGGGACTATGGCTACACCTTC. This sequence encodes CSARGTGDYGYTF.

This clonotype was seen only a few times. The chain couples TRBV24-1 to TRBJ2-2; the D is unclear. V lost 1 base and J 5 bases, leaving 7 bases between the germline ends. CDR1 and CDR2 from the germline V gene are KGHDR and SFDVKD. This CDR3 region has 14 residues. The CDR3 DNA follows: TGTGCCACCAGTGATTTCTCAGGTACCGGGGAGCTGTTTTTT. Its protein product is CATSDFSGTGELFF.

The CDR3 is CASSLDSGGGFDTQYF. The CDR3 DNA reads as TGTGCCAGCAGCTTAGATTCAGGAGGGGGTTTCGATACGCAGTATTTT. The V gene is TRBV7-8, the J gene TRBJ2-3; D might be TRBD1 or TRBD2, each matching 6 bases. Germline V gene sequence: CDR1 SGHVS, CDR2 FQNEAQ. The CDR3 has 16 residues. V gave up 1 base and J gave up 6 bases, with 17 bases separating them. Full variable domain (outside the CDR3, taken from reference TRBV7-8 and TRBJ2-3): GAGVSQSPRYKVAKRGQDVALRCDPISGHVSLFWYQQALGQGPEFLTYFQNEAQLDKSGLPSDRFFAERPEGSVSTLKIQRTQQEDSAVYLCASSLDSGGGFDTQYFGPGTRLTVL.

V and J are TRBV12-3 or TRBV12-4 and TRBJ1-4; TRBD1 might be the D (6 bases). Trimming removed 7 bases at V and 2 bases at J, with 17 bases between. This CDR3 spans 16 amino acids. The CDR3, as DNA: TGTGCCAGCAACTGGGGGGGGGCGCAGACTAATGAAAAACTGTTTTTT. As protein: CASNWGGAQTNEKLFF.

Many counts were recorded for this clonotype. The chain has TRBV7-8 and TRBJ1-4; D not certain. The CDR3 contains 15 residues. Germline CDR1 reads SGHVS; CDR2 reads FQNEAQ. V was cut by 1 base and J by 5 bases, with 11 bases left in between. CDR3 amino acids: CASSLGTVRNEKLFF. The CDR3, as DNA: TGTGCCAGCAGCTTAGGGACTGTTAGGAATGAAAAACTGTTTTTT.

This clonotype turned up a few times. V and J are TRBV24-1 and TRBJ1-1, with TRBD1 as a possible D gene (5 bases). In germline, CDR1 is KGHDR, CDR2 SFDVKD. V was cut by 10 bases and J by 2 bases, with 13 bases left in between. CDR3 length: 13 residues. The CDR3 coding sequence is TGTGCCACTGCAGGGAGGGGAAACACTGAAGCTTTCTTT. Residues: CATAGRGNTEAFF.

Points on this clonotype: At one end, the junction sequence differs from germline, possibly due to a read error. This chain uses TRBV5-5 with TRBJ1-4; 12 nucleotides align to TRBD1. The CDR3 is made up of 15 amino acids. Germline-derived CDR1 and CDR2 are SGHKS and YYEKEE (reference sequence). CDR3 DNA: TGTGCCAGCAGCCCCCGTTCGGGACAGGGGGCCGCTCTTGGGTTT. It specifies CASSPRSGQGAALGF.

This chain uses TRBV6-6 with TRBJ2-1, with a weak D call TRBD1 (6 bases). Germline CDR1 MNHNY, CDR2 SVGAGI (reference sequence). The germline V and J ends were trimmed by 2 bases and 0 bases, with 8 bases remaining between them. The CDR3 is 15 amino acids. The CDR3 DNA is TGTGCCAGCAGTTACCGGGACAACTCCTACAATGAGCAGTTCTTC. It yields the protein CASSYRDNSYNEQFF.

The genes are TRBV29-1 and TRBJ1-4; D unresolved. Germline CDR1 and CDR2: SQVTM and ANQGSEA. This CDR3 is 11 amino acids long. Trimming cost V 4 bases and J 5 bases, with 5 bases left between them. The CDR3 bases are TGCAGCGTTGCGGGGAATGAAAAACTGTTTTTT. Its translation: CSVAGNEKLFF.

Many counts were recorded for this clonotype. V gene TRBV7-3 combines with J gene TRBJ1-2, with 7 nucleotides matching TRBD1. V shed 0 bases and J 6 bases; nucleotides not matched to a gene: 1. CDR3 size: 13 residues. Germline CDR1 is SGHTA and CDR2 is FQGTGA. The CDR3 here is CASSLTTGDGYTF. CDR3 bases: TGTGCCAGCAGCTTAACCACAGGGGATGGCTACACCTTC.